Each of the 27 T cell receptor beta chains below was sequenced from the same sample in a study of a mutant IDH1 vaccine in newly diagnosed glioma. The data were produced by immunoSEQ multiplex PCR, yet TCRdb's version contains in-frame clones alone and is incomplete. The sample has some 54,000 clones, around four fifths seen once. Their antigen targets remain unknown. Time point defined: week 35, safety follow-up. Doses consisted of 300 ug of mutant IDH1 20-mer peptide each, paired with topical imiquimod. The starting material was PBMCs, obtained from a glioma patient whose treatment included an IDH1 peptide vaccine. The receptors come from a young woman with glioma.

In nucleotides, the CDR3 is TGTGCCAGCAGTTTAATGCGGAACACTGAAGCTTTCTTT. It codes for CASSLMRNTEAFF. The rearrangement uses TRBV27 and TRBJ1-1; D is uncertain. The germline V gene encodes CDR1 MNHEY and CDR2 SMNVEV (reference sequence). The CDR3 length is 13 residues. The V and J ends lost 2 bases and 1 base respectively, with 5 bases between them.

The V and J genes are TRBV21-1 and TRBJ1-1. TRBV21-1 represents a pseudogene. The CDR3 extends over 12 amino acids. The CDR3 DNA reads as TGTGCCAGCAGCAGGCGCGAGACTGAAGCTTTCTTT. Amino acids: CASSRRETEAFF.

V gene TRBV9 combines with J gene TRBJ2-6, with 8 bases matching TRBD1. Germline V lookup: CDR1 SGDLS, CDR2 YYNGEE. This CDR3 is built from 18 residues. With V trimmed by 0 bases and J by 1 base, 6 bases remained unmatched. The CDR3 sequence is CASSVEGTGPSGANVLTF. In DNA form, the CDR3 reads TGTGCCAGCAGCGTAGAAGGGACAGGACCTTCTGGGGCCAACGTCCTGACTTTC. Combining the CDR3 with reference TRBV9 and TRBJ2-6 gives the whole variable domain DSGVTQTPKHLITATGQRVTLRCSPRSGDLSVYWYQQSLDQGLQFLIQYYNGEERAKGNILERFSAQQFPDLHSELNLSSLELGDSALYFCASSVEGTGPSGANVLTFGAGSRLTVL.

The rearrangement joins TRBV6-5 to TRBJ1-1; maybe TRBD1 (5 bases). V was trimmed by 6 bases and J by 2 bases, leaving 10 bases between them. The CDR3 is 13 residues long. The germline V gene has CDR1 MNHEY and CDR2 SVGAGI. This CDR3 reads CASRRQTNTEAFF. The CDR3 nucleotides are TGTGCCAGCAGGCGACAGACAAACACTGAAGCTTTCTTT.

J is TRBJ2-5 and V is TRBV5-1, with D perhaps TRBD1 (6 bases). Germline assignment: CDR1 SGHRS and CDR2 YFSETQ. Trimming pared 4 bases from V and 2 bases from J, leaving 12 bases between. The CDR3 runs 14 residues. CDR3 sequence (DNA): TGCGCCAGCAGCCACCTAGGGGGACAAGAGACCCAGTACTTC. Amino acid sequence: CASSHLGGQETQYF.

This chain uses TRBV14 with TRBJ1-1; no clear D. Trimming removed 0 bases at V and 3 bases at J, with 8 bases between. CDR1 is SGHDN, CDR2 FVKESK, per germline. CDR3 size: 14 residues. As DNA, the CDR3 is TGTGCCAGCAGCCAAGATCCTGGCCACACTGAAGCTTTCTTT. It is translated as CASSQDPGHTEAFF.

As to this clone: The same CDR3 arises from other DNA sequences in this sample as well. This chain connects TRBV25-1 to TRBJ1-6; D is possibly TRBD1 (5 bases). V shed 4 bases and J shed 7 bases, with 8 bases lying between them. The CDR3 length is 13 residues. The V gene's germline CDR1 is MGHDK and CDR2 SYGVNS. CDR3: CASSASGNSPLHF. The CDR3 coding sequence is TGTGCCAGCAGTGCTTCAGGGAATTCACCCCTCCACTTT.

J is TRBJ2-7 and V is TRBV11-3, with 10 nucleotides matching TRBD1. The V gene's germline CDR1 is SGHNT and CDR2 YENEEA. Unmatched junction bases numbered 8, after V lost 5 bases and J lost 4 bases. The CDR3 is made up of 15 amino acids. The CDR3 nucleotides are TGTGCCAGCAGCCCCTGGACAGGGGGGCCATACGAGCAGTACTTC. As protein: CASSPWTGGPYEQYF.

The chain recombines TRBV30 with TRBJ2-3; TRBD2 might be the D (5 bases). This CDR3 region has 13 residues. The germline V gene encodes CDR1 GTSNPN and CDR2 SVGIG (reference sequence). Trimming took off 4 bases at V and 3 bases at J, with 11 bases between the two ends. The CDR3 sequence: CAWKAGRTDTQYF. The CDR3 nucleotides read TGTGCCTGGAAGGCGGGTAGAACAGATACGCAGTATTTT.

The chain couples TRBV2 to TRBJ1-3, with D possibly matching TRBD1 (6 bases). The CDR3 runs 16 residues. CDR1 is SNHLY and CDR2 is FYNNEI in the germline V gene. The V gene lost 6 bases and the J gene lost 0 bases, with 15 bases spanning the gap. This CDR3 is CASRDRQLLSGNTIYF. In DNA form, the CDR3 reads TGTGCCAGCAGGGACAGACAACTCCTCTCTGGAAACACCATATATTTT.

The chain recombines TRBV7-2 with TRBJ2-2; 11 bases agree with TRBD2. This CDR3 has 17 amino acids. CDR1 is SGHTA and CDR2 is FQGNSA in the germline V gene. With V trimmed by 6 bases and J by 4 bases, 10 bases remained unmatched. The CDR3 DNA sequence: TGTGCCAGCAGACAGGGGCTAGCGGGGGGTGTCACCGGGGAGCTGTTTTTT. Residues: CASRQGLAGGVTGELFF.

This clone was seen just once. The gene calls are TRBV6-1 and TRBJ2-2, with no clear D. The V gene lost 4 bases and the J gene lost 0 bases, with 6 bases spanning the gap. The CDR3 length is 14 residues. Germline CDR1 and CDR2: MNHNS and SASEGT. The CDR3 region is CASSVAPNTGELFF. CDR3 DNA: TGTGCCAGCAGTGTGGCACCGAACACCGGGGAGCTGTTTTTT.

This sequence joins TRBV5-4 and TRBJ2-5; no definite D call. V was pared by 2 bases and J by 5 bases, with 4 bases between. The CDR3 has 11 residues. Germline V lookup: CDR1 SGHNT, CDR2 YYREEE (reference sequence). CDR3 loop: CASSFRETQYF. The DNA of the CDR3 is TGTGCCAGCAGCTTTAGGGAGACCCAGTACTTC.

The chain employs TRBV11-1 and TRBJ2-5; 9 bases map to TRBD2. Germline CDR1 SGHAT, CDR2 FQDESV (reference sequence). V dropped 2 bases and J dropped 2; count of bases not matched to a gene: 9. CDR3 length equals 17 residues. The CDR3 DNA reads as TGTGCCAGCAGCTTACGAACTAGCGGGTTGCTACAAGAGACCCAGTACTTC. Its translation is CASSLRTSGLLQETQYF.

This sequence joins TRBV7-9 and TRBJ2-7, with 10 bases identical to TRBD1. From germline, CDR1 is SEHNR and CDR2 FQNEAQ (reference sequence). The trim removed 8 bases at V and 2 bases at J, leaving 6 bases unmatched. The CDR3 is made up of 14 amino acids. The CDR3 DNA reads TGTGCCAGCGCTGGGGACAGGGGCCCCTACGAGCAGTACTTC. This sequence encodes CASAGDRGPYEQYF.

This rearrangement joins TRBV5-1 to TRBJ1-1; D remains unclear. The CDR3 runs to 13 residues. The V gene lost 5 bases and the J gene lost 3 bases, with 11 bases spanning the gap. In germline, CDR1 is SGHRS, CDR2 YFSETQ. CDR3 bases: TGCGCCAGCAGGGGAGCCTGGGACACTGAAGCTTTCTTT. Translating gives CASRGAWDTEAFF.

This rearrangement joins TRBV29-1 to TRBJ2-5; D might be TRBD1 or TRBD2, each matching 5 bases. The germline V gene encodes CDR1 SQVTM and CDR2 ANQGSEA. Trimming removed 5 bases at V and 7 bases at J, with 20 bases between. The CDR3 has 14 amino acids. CDR3 nucleotides: TGCAGCGTTTTCCCCACCGGGGCGCAGGGGACCCAGTACTTC. Translation gives CSVFPTGAQGTQYF.

DNA for the CDR3: TGTGCCAGCAGCTCTGACGACTGGGAGCAGTACTTC. Its protein is CASSSDDWEQYF. The chain combines TRBV7-9 with TRBJ2-7, with unresolved D. This CDR3 is built from 12 residues. The germline gives CDR1 SEHNR, CDR2 FQNEAQ (reference sequence). The germline V and J ends were trimmed by 4 bases and 7 bases, with 11 bases remaining between them.

The chain is built from TRBV5-4 and TRBJ1-5; unclear D gene. Per the germline V gene, CDR1 is SGHNT and CDR2 is YYREEE (reference sequence). The CDR3 contains 14 residues. The V gene lost 1 base and the J gene lost 6 bases, with 11 bases spanning the gap. CDR3 DNA sequence: TGTGCCAGCAGCTTGCTGGGTAGTGGTCAGCCCCAGCATTTT. It yields the protein CASSLLGSGQPQHF.

V is TRBV6-1 and J is TRBJ1-2; D unresolved. Germline CDR1 MNHNS, CDR2 SASEGT. The V and J ends lost 8 bases and 0 bases respectively, with 10 bases between them. This CDR3 comprises 13 residues. In nucleotides, the CDR3 is TGTGCCAGCTCTGGACGAGCTAACTATGGCTACACCTTC. Translation gives CASSGRANYGYTF.

This clone was seen a single time. The chain combines TRBV27 with TRBJ2-7, with D perhaps TRBD1 (6 bases). The CDR3 is made up of 17 amino acids. V shed 5 bases and J shed 3 bases, with 23 bases lying between them. Germline CDR1 reads MNHEY; CDR2 reads SMNVEV (reference sequence). In DNA form, the CDR3 reads TGTGCCAGCAGTACCAATCCCTACAGGGAGAGGAACTACGAGCAGTACTTC. It codes for CASSTNPYRERNYEQYF.

This clone was recorded a few times. This chain connects TRBV30 to TRBJ1-1; D is possibly TRBD1 (6 bases). CDR3 length: 12 amino acids. The V and J ends lost 7 bases and 2 bases respectively, with 11 bases between them. The germline CDR1 and CDR2 sequences are GTSNPN and SVGIG (reference sequence). For the CDR3, the DNA is TGTGCCTCCCAGGGGTCTAACACTGAAGCTTTCTTT. It translates to CASQGSNTEAFF. Full variable domain (remainder filled in from reference TRBV30 and TRBJ1-1): SQTIHQWPATLVQPVGSPLSLECTVEGTSNPNLYWYRQAAGRGLQLLFYSVGIGQISSEVPQNLSASRPQDRQFILSSKKLLLSDSGFYLCASQGSNTEAFFGQGTRLTVV.

The CDR3 DNA sequence: TGTGCCAGTAGTATAGTGCAGGGGCCCACAGATACGCAGTATTTT. Its translation is CASSIVQGPTDTQYF. The J gene is TRBJ2-3, the V gene TRBV19; TRBD1 is a possible D gene (6 bases). Germline CDR1 and CDR2: LNHDA and SQIVND (reference sequence). Trimming took 1 base from V and 2 from J, leaving 10 bases between them. The CDR3 spans 15 residues.

This clone has only one observation. The chain uses TRBV7-2 and TRBJ2-7; weak D call: TRBD2 (6 bases). The V gene lost 4 bases and the J gene lost 2 bases, with 12 bases spanning the gap. The CDR3 runs 14 residues. Germline CDR1 is SGHTA and CDR2 is FQGNSA. The CDR3 bases are TGTGCCAGCAGCTACGGGGGTACCACCTACGAGCAGTACTTC. As protein: CASSYGGTTYEQYF.

The rearrangement uses TRBV11-2 and TRBJ1-3; the D is unclear. Trimming stripped 0 bases from V and 0 bases from J, with 6 bases between. The CDR3 extends over 15 amino acids. CDR1 SGHAT and CDR2 FQNNGV come from the germline V gene. The CDR3 loop reads CASSLDGRSGNTIYF. CDR3 nucleotides: TGTGCCAGCAGCTTAGATGGTCGCTCTGGAAACACCATATATTTT.

The J gene is TRBJ1-6, the V gene TRBV25-1; no firm D call. V lost 2 bases, J lost 6 bases, and 11 bases lay in between. Germline-derived CDR1 and CDR2 are MGHDK and SYGVNS. The length of the CDR3 is 15 residues. CDR3 nucleotides: TGTGCCAGCAGTGAAGAGGTTGTTGCTAATTCACCCCTCCACTTT. Its protein is CASSEEVVANSPLHF.

This clone showed up just once. This chain connects TRBV4-1 to TRBJ1-6; D is unresolved. This CDR3 has 18 residues. The ends were cut back, 0 bases at V and 0 bases at J, with 12 bases in the middle. Germline V CDR1 and CDR2: MGHRA, YSYEKL. The CDR3 here is CASSQDQKGSSYNSPLHF. The CDR3 DNA reads as TGCGCCAGCAGCCAAGATCAGAAAGGTAGCTCCTATAATTCACCCCTCCACTTT.